The clone carrying this T cell receptor beta chain was counted between two and nine times. The sample comes from a study of T-cell memory formation after mild COVID-19. Researchers used 5'RACE with constant-segment primers to make TCR alpha and TCR beta cDNA libraries that carry sample barcodes and UMIs. MiXCR, run by TCRdb on the 5' RACE reads, gives a single entry per CDR3 protein. The table has 300,000 to 400,000 distinct CDR3 sequences, about 16% seen once. V dropped 1 base and J dropped 0 bases, with 19 bases sitting between them. CDR3 length: 18 amino acids. Germline CDR1 MGHRA, CDR2 YSYEKL. This receptor was taken from a man between 18 and 35 years old who had mild COVID-19 (a few samples of this study predate the infection). Cell type and time point are not known. Sequences were obtained from PBMCs or a T cell subset sorted from them (not recorded which). The rearrangement links TRBV4-1 to TRBJ2-7; D is possibly TRBD2 (6 bases). The CDR3 coding sequence is TGCGCCAGCAGCCAAGGGAGGTCGGGGGAGGACCTCTCCTACGAGCAGTACTTC. Its translation: CASSQGRSGEDLSYEQYF.